The 9 T cell receptor beta chains listed next were all sequenced from one sample in a study of T cells after yellow fever vaccination. Using its own MiXCR run on the 5' RACE reads, TCRdb lists one record per CDR3 protein. The sample lists hundreds of thousands of distinct CDR3 sequences, about 7.8% occurring once. Sequencing used PBMCs, obtained about 49 days after the first yellow fever vaccination. These receptors all come from a man aged 18 to 30 who received the YFV17D yellow fever vaccine.

This chain uses TRBV11-2 with TRBJ2-2, with D perhaps matching TRBD1 or TRBD2 (6 bases each). Germline loops: CDR1 SGHAT, CDR2 FQNNGV. Trimming removed 3 bases at V and 4 bases at J, with 12 bases between. This CDR3 comprises 15 residues. CDR3 coding DNA: TGTGCCAGCAGCTTTCGTCCGGGGGCCACCGGGGAGCTGTTTTTT. The encoded protein is CASSFRPGATGELFF.

This clonotype appeared a few times. The chain uses TRBV6-5 and TRBJ1-2; D not certain. Trimming cost V 2 bases and J 2 bases, with 9 bases left between them. The CDR3 extends over 14 amino acids. The germline V gene has CDR1 MNHEY and CDR2 SVGAGI. The CDR3 loop reads CASSYLQQNYGYTF. The CDR3 DNA is TGTGCCAGCAGTTACCTTCAGCAGAACTATGGCTACACCTTC.

This clonotype was counted between two and nine times. CDR3 DNA: TGCAGTGCTAGAGATGGTGGGTCAGGAGAGAATTCACCCCTCCACTTT. This codes for CSARDGGSGENSPLHF. The V and J genes are TRBV20-1 and TRBJ1-6; no reliable D call. This CDR3 has 16 amino acids. Germline V gene lookup returns CDR1 DFQATT and CDR2 SNEGSKA (reference sequence). Trimming removed 0 bases at V and 7 bases at J, with 16 bases between.

The chain couples TRBV5-6 to TRBJ2-2; the D call may be TRBD1 or TRBD2 (5 bases each). Germline V CDR1 and CDR2: SGHDT, YYEEEE. Trimming pared 4 bases from V and 8 bases from J, leaving 24 bases between. The CDR3 consists of 17 residues. This chain's CDR3 is CASSRNQGPPEAGELFF. CDR3 DNA: TGTGCCAGCAGCCGAAACCAGGGACCACCCGAAGCTGGGGAGCTGTTTTTT.

This clonotype was seen at least ten times. This chain connects TRBV29-1 to TRBJ2-1; D call uncertain. Trimming shortened V by 3 bases and J by 1 base, and 4 bases separated the two germline ends. In germline, CDR1 is SQVTM, CDR2 ANQGSEA. This CDR3 is built from 12 residues. The CDR3 DNA is TGCAGCGTTGAGGAATCCTACAATGAGCAGTTCTTC. It yields the protein CSVEESYNEQFF.

This clonotype was recorded a few times. This chain links TRBV5-5 with TRBJ2-7; D remains ambiguous. The germline V and J ends were trimmed by 3 bases and 2 bases, with 18 bases remaining between them. This CDR3 has 16 residues. The germline V gene has CDR1 SGHKS and CDR2 YYEKEE (reference sequence). The CDR3 bases are TGTGCCAGCAGCTCCTTACAGAGAAGTAGCCCCTACGAGCAGTACTTC. Its translation: CASSSLQRSSPYEQYF.

This chain connects TRBV20-1 to TRBJ1-1; D gene unclear. Germline V CDR1 and CDR2: DFQATT, SNEGSKA (reference sequence). V lost 4 bases and J lost 0, with 6 bases in between. This CDR3 spans 12 amino acids. CDR3 residues: CSAMSMNTEAFF. In DNA form, the CDR3 reads TGCAGTGCTATGTCCATGAACACTGAAGCTTTCTTT.

The table lists this clonotype with a few counts. This chain links TRBV6-1 with TRBJ2-5, with D hard to call. V was cut by 6 bases and J by 2 bases, with 19 bases left in between. CDR1 is MNHNS and CDR2 is SASEGT in the germline V gene. This CDR3 has 16 residues. In nucleotides, the CDR3 is TGTGCCAGCAGCCACAACCCCCCGGGTAGTCAAGAGACCCAGTACTTC. Translated, it gives CASSHNPPGSQETQYF.

This chain joins TRBV7-8 and TRBJ1-2; D is possibly TRBD1 (6 bases). This CDR3 has 14 amino acids. Germline V gene data show CDR1 as SGHVS and CDR2 as FQNEAQ. V lost 0 bases to trimming and J lost 2 bases, with 7 bases between them. In DNA form, the CDR3 reads TGTGCCAGCAGCTTAGCGGACAGCAACTATGGCTACACCTTC. It translates to CASSLADSNYGYTF.